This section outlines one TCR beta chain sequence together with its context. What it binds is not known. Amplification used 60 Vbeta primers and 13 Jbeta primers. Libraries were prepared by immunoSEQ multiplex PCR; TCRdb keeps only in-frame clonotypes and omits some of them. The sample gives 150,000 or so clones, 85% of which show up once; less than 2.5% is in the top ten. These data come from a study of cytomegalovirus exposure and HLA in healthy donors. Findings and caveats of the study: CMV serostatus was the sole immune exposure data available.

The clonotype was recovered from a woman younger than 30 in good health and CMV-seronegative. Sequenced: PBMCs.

CDR3: CASSEGTGGPDTQYF. The CDR3 region has the DNA TGTGCCAGCAGTGAGGGGACAGGGGGCCCAGATACGCAGTATTTT. V gene TRBV6-4 combines with J gene TRBJ2-3, with 12 bases aligning to TRBD1. The CDR3 is 15 residues long. Germline V gene data show CDR1 as MRHNA and CDR2 as SNTAGT. Germline trimming cut 3 bases from V and 4 bases from J; bases unmatched to any gene: 2.